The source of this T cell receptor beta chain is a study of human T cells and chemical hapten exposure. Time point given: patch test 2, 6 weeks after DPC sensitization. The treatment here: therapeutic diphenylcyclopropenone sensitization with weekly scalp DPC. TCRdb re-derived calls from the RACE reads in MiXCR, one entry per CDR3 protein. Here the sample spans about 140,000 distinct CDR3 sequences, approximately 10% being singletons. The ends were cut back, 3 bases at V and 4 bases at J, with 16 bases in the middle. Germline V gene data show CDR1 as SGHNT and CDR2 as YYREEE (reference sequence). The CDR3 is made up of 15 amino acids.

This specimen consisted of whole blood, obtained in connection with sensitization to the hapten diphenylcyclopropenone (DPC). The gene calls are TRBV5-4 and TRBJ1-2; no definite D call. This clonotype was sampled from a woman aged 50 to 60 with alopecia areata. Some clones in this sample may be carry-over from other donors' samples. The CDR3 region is CASSSLSGVAYGYTF. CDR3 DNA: TGTGCCAGCAGCTCCCTTTCCGGGGTAGCCTATGGCTACACCTTC.